Sequencing of this T cell receptor beta chain was carried out in a study of spatial heterogeneity in lung cancer. Study-wide background: The library had UMIs, and each TCR and UMI pair averaged more than ten raw reads.

Time point in this sample: sample taken at primary tumor resection. Researchers sequenced whole RNA taken from tumor, nontumor lung or frozen PBMC without sorting. V lost 2 bases to trimming and J lost 5 bases, with 18 bases between them. Per the germline V gene, CDR1 is MNHNY and CDR2 is SVGAGI (reference sequence). The CDR3 is made up of 16 amino acids. A single record per CDR3 protein comes from TCRdb applying MiXCR to the 5' RACE reads. The sample holds approximately 14,000 distinct CDR3 sequences; about 10% are singletons and the top ten take approximately 30%. There are many counts of this clonotype.

This TCR was recovered from a female donor with early-stage non-small cell lung cancer. The chain is built from TRBV6-6 and TRBJ2-5, with D tentatively TRBD1 or TRBD2 (5 bases each). The sequences come from PBMCs, collected at surgery. DNA for the CDR3: TGTGCCAGCAGTTACGGCAAGGGGACGGCGTTCGAGACCCAGTACTTC. It encodes CASSYGKGTAFETQYF.